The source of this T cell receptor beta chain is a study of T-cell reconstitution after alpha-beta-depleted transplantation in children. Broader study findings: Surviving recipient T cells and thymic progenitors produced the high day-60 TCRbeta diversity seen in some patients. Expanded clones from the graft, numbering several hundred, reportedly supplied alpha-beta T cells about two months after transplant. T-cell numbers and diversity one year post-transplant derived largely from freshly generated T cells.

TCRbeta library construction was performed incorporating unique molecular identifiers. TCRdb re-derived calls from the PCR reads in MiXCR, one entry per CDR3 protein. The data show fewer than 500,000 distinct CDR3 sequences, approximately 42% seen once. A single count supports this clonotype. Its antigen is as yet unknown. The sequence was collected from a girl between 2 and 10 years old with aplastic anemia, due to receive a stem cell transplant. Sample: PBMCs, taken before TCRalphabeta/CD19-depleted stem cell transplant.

The CDR3 region has the DNA TGTGCCAACTCGGGTCCGGGCTCTGGAAACACCATATATTTT. Its translation is CANSGPGSGNTIYF. The chain is built from TRBV10-3 and TRBJ1-3; D is uncertain. This CDR3 comprises 14 residues. V shed 10 bases and J shed 0 bases, with 13 bases lying between them. The V gene's germline CDR1 is ENHRY and CDR2 SYGVKD.